A single sample is the source of the 21 T cell receptor beta chains below, sequenced in a study of human T cells and chemical hapten exposure. Time point defined: patch test 3, about 24 weeks after DPC sensitization. Treatment meaning: therapeutic diphenylcyclopropenone sensitization with weekly scalp DPC. TCRdb independently ran MiXCR on the RACE reads; one entry per CDR3 protein. The table records 99,000 or so distinct CDR3 sequences, less than 40% of them present only once. The sample here was whole blood, taken in connection with sensitization to the hapten diphenylcyclopropenone (DPC). These receptors originate from a man in his forties or fifties with alopecia areata. Some clones in this sample may be carry-over from other donors' samples.

This clonotype has a handful of counts. The chain is built from TRBV5-1 and TRBJ2-3; TRBD2 might be the D (6 bases). Germline V CDR1 and CDR2: SGHRS, YFSETQ. Trimming removed 0 bases at V and 0 bases at J, with 11 bases between. The CDR3 consists of 16 residues. This chain's CDR3 is CASSLGGTASTDTQYF. In nucleotides, the CDR3 is TGCGCCAGCAGCTTGGGCGGGACTGCTAGCACAGATACGCAGTATTTT.

The chain has TRBV6-5 and TRBJ2-7, with D perhaps being TRBD1 or TRBD2 (5 bases each). Germline V lookup: CDR1 MNHEY, CDR2 SVGAGI. V lost 6 bases and J 0 bases, leaving 24 bases between the germline ends. The CDR3 covers 18 residues. CDR3: CASSLTPPPGASSYEQYF. CDR3 sequence (DNA): TGTGCCAGCAGCCTTACTCCCCCACCCGGGGCCTCCTCCTACGAGCAGTACTTC.

The sample holds a few counts of this clonotype. The chain recombines TRBV20-1 with TRBJ2-3, with D hard to call. V was cut by 4 bases and J by 2 bases, with 16 bases left in between. The CDR3 runs to 15 residues. Germline V gives CDR1 DFQATT, CDR2 SNEGSKA (reference sequence). DNA of the CDR3: TGCAGTGCTAAAGCGAGCCTCGAAGCCACAGATACGCAGTATTTT. This translates into CSAKASLEATDTQYF.

The genes are TRBV29-1 and TRBJ1-1; D gene unclear. Germline V gene sequence: CDR1 SQVTM, CDR2 ANQGSEA. This CDR3 comprises 11 residues. The CDR3 region is CSAIRDTEAFF. In DNA, the CDR3 is TGCAGTGCAATAAGGGACACTGAAGCTTTCTTT.

The rearrangement links TRBV29-1 to TRBJ2-5, with 9 bases aligning to TRBD2. Looked up from germline, CDR1 is SQVTM and CDR2 is ANQGSEA. V was pared by 2 bases and J by 1 base, with 2 bases of the junction left unmatched. This CDR3 is built from 14 residues. The CDR3 reads CSVESSGVQETQYF. The CDR3 DNA reads as TGCAGCGTTGAATCTAGCGGGGTCCAAGAGACCCAGTACTTC.

V is TRBV20-1 and J is TRBJ1-1; D is perhaps TRBD1 (6 bases). The germline V gene has CDR1 DFQATT and CDR2 SNEGSKA (reference sequence). CDR3 size: 14 residues. Trimming cost V 3 bases and J 0 bases, with 11 bases left between them. CDR3 sequence (DNA): TGCAGTGCTAGTTTGGGGGGCTTGAACACTGAAGCTTTCTTT. This translates into CSASLGGLNTEAFF.

This clonotype occurred a few times. V usage is TRBV11-2 and J usage is TRBJ2-3; 8 bases map to TRBD1. V shed 3 bases and J 1 base; nucleotides not matched to a gene: 3. The CDR3 sequence is 15 residues long. Germline V gives CDR1 SGHAT, CDR2 FQNNGV. In DNA, the CDR3 is TGTGCCAGCAGCTTTCGGGGACAGGGCACAGATACGCAGTATTTT. Translated, it gives CASSFRGQGTDTQYF.

The chain carries TRBV19 and TRBJ2-4; TRBD2 matches 8 bases. Germline CDR1 reads LNHDA; CDR2 reads SQIVND (reference sequence). V shed 4 bases and J 2 bases; nucleotides not matched to a gene: 7. This CDR3 contains 16 residues. The CDR3 spells CASSNTGGTSKNIQYF. CDR3 in DNA: TGTGCCAGTAGTAACACGGGGGGGACGTCCAAAAACATTCAGTACTTC.

The chain has TRBV4-1 and TRBJ1-4; D may be TRBD1 (6 bases). Trimming shortened V by 1 base and J by 6 bases, and 12 bases separated the two germline ends. Germline V gene lookup returns CDR1 MGHRA and CDR2 YSYEKL. The CDR3 sequence is 15 residues long. CDR3 bases: TGCGCCAGCAGCCAAGCCGGGGGGGCTCATGAAAAACTGTTTTTT. As protein: CASSQAGGAHEKLFF.

V usage is TRBV6-5 and J usage is TRBJ2-3; the D is unclear. This CDR3 contains 14 residues. The V gene's germline CDR1 is MNHEY and CDR2 SVGAGI. Trimming took off 5 bases at V and 0 bases at J, with 9 bases between the two ends. The CDR3 sequence: CASSNGPSTDTQYF. In DNA form, the CDR3 reads TGTGCCAGCAGTAACGGTCCTAGCACAGATACGCAGTATTTT.

The rearrangement links TRBV28 to TRBJ2-1; TRBD2 matches at 7 bases. There are 16 residues in the CDR3. After removal of 1 base from V and 5 bases from J, the junction contained 8 bases not matched to a gene. Germline V gene lookup returns CDR1 MDHEN and CDR2 SYDVKM. In nucleotides, the CDR3 is TGTGCCAGCAGTTTATTGGGGGAGGGAGAGCACAATGAGCAGTTCTTC. Protein product: CASSLLGEGEHNEQFF. The whole variable domain, filled in from reference TRBV28 and TRBJ2-1, reads DVKVTQSSRYLVKRTGEKVFLECVQDMDHENMFWYRQDPGLGLRLIYFSYDVKMKEKGDIPEGYSVSREKKERFSLILESASTNQTSMYLCASSLLGEGEHNEQFFGPGTRLTVL.

The rearrangement joins TRBV28 to TRBJ2-3, with unresolved D. Per the germline V gene, CDR1 is MDHEN and CDR2 is SYDVKM. V was pared by 6 bases and J by 14 bases, with 18 bases between. The length of the CDR3 is 12 residues. Here the CDR3 DNA reads TGTGCCAGCAGCCCGCTGAGACTTTTTCTGTATTTT. Protein sequence: CASSPLRLFLYF.

A few counts support this clonotype. V and J are TRBV5-1 and TRBJ2-1; TRBD2 aligns across 8 bases. Per germline, CDR1 SGHRS and CDR2 YFSETQ. This CDR3 contains 16 residues. The V segment lost 4 bases and the J segment 0 bases; nucleotides outside the gene matches: 6. CDR3 bases: TGCGCCAGCAGCCCACCGGCGGGAGGCTCCTACAATGAGCAGTTCTTC. It yields the protein CASSPPAGGSYNEQFF.

This sequence joins TRBV30 and TRBJ1-1; 8 bases match TRBD1. After removal of 1 base from V and 12 bases from J, the junction contained 13 bases not matched to a gene. This CDR3 has 14 amino acids. Germline CDR1 reads GTSNPN; CDR2 reads SVGIG (reference sequence). The CDR3 sequence is CAWSATGGSRVPFF. The CDR3 DNA follows: TGTGCCTGGAGTGCCACAGGGGGGTCCCGCGTACCTTTCTTT.

The gene calls are TRBV28 and TRBJ2-5; D not certain. Germline assignment: CDR1 MDHEN and CDR2 SYDVKM. This CDR3 contains 11 residues. Trimming took off 5 bases at V and 4 bases at J, with 5 bases between the two ends. The CDR3 spells CASSTLETQYF. DNA for the CDR3: TGTGCCAGCAGTACTCTAGAGACCCAGTACTTC.

The chain employs TRBV5-1 and TRBJ2-3; 7 bases line up with TRBD2. The length of the CDR3 is 18 residues. Germline trimming cut 0 bases from V and 3 bases from J; bases unmatched to any gene: 13. The germline CDR1 and CDR2 sequences are SGHRS and YFSETQ. In nucleotides, the CDR3 is TGCGCCAGCAGCTTGGAGGGAAGGGCGGGAGCCTTGACAGATACGCAGTATTTT. Encoded protein: CASSLEGRAGALTDTQYF.

This rearrangement joins TRBV20-1 to TRBJ2-5, with a tentative D call TRBD1 (6 bases). From germline, CDR1 is DFQATT and CDR2 SNEGSKA (reference sequence). CDR3 length: 16 residues. V was trimmed by 5 bases and J by 4 bases, leaving 23 bases between them. The DNA of the CDR3 is TGCAGTGCTGAGGCCTCGACAGGAGTCTTCTCAGAGACCCAGTACTTC. It encodes CSAEASTGVFSETQYF.

In DNA form, the CDR3 reads TGCAGCGTTGGGGTAGGGCAAGGGACAGATACGCAGTATTTT. As protein: CSVGVGQGTDTQYF. The rearrangement links TRBV29-1 to TRBJ2-3, with D hard to call. The CDR3 contains 14 residues. The V end lost 4 bases, the J end lost 3 bases, and 14 bases lay between the germline ends. Germline CDR1 and CDR2: SQVTM and ANQGSEA.

V and J are TRBV7-8 and TRBJ2-6; no firm D call. This CDR3 comprises 18 residues. V dropped 6 bases and J dropped 0 bases, with 18 bases sitting between them. The V gene's germline CDR1 is SGHVS and CDR2 FQNEAQ. The CDR3 loop reads CASRRDKWPLSGANVLTF. The CDR3 DNA reads TGTGCCAGCAGGAGAGACAAATGGCCTCTCTCTGGGGCCAACGTCCTGACTTTC.

This clonotype was counted only a few times. This chain joins TRBV7-2 and TRBJ1-5; D is unclear. The CDR3 has 14 amino acids. The germline gives CDR1 SGHTA, CDR2 FQGNSA. Trimming took off 1 base at V and 3 bases at J, with 7 bases between the two ends. The CDR3 reads CASSLVEANQPQHF. The CDR3 DNA is TGTGCCAGCAGCTTAGTAGAAGCCAATCAGCCCCAGCATTTT.

The V and J genes are TRBV7-9 and TRBJ1-4, with TRBD1 matching over 8 bases. The CDR3 sequence is 16 residues long. The V and J ends lost 0 bases and 6 bases, in that order; junction bases with no gene match: 6. The germline V gene has CDR1 SEHNR and CDR2 FQNEAQ (reference sequence). The CDR3 DNA reads as TGTGCCAGCAGCTTAGCCGAGGACAGGGCTCATGAAAAACTGTTTTTT. Residues: CASSLAEDRAHEKLFF. The full variable domain, completed using reference TRBV7-9 and TRBJ1-4, is DTGVSQNPRHKITKRGQNVTFRCDPISEHNRLYWYRQTLGQGPEFLTYFQNEAQLEKSRLLSDRFSAERPKGSFSTLEIQRTEQGDSAMYLCASSLAEDRAHEKLFFGSGTQLSVL.